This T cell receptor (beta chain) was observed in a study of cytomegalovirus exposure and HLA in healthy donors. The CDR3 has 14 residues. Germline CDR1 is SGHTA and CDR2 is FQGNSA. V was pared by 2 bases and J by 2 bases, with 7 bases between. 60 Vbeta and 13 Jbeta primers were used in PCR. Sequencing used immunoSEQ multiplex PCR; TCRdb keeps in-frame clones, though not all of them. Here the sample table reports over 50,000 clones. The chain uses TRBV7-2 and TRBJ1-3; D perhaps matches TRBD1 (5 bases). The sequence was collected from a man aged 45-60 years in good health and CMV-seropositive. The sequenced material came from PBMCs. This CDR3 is CASSLSGAGNTIYF. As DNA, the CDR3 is TGTGCCAGCAGCTTATCGGGGGCTGGAAACACCATATATTTT.